This is a list of T cell receptor beta chains from one sample in a study of blood T cell repertoires in COVID-19. Generated by immunoSEQ multiplex PCR, the TCRdb table keeps only in-frame clones and is missing some. The table has around 380,000 clones, more than 75% seen once. Sequences were obtained from peripheral blood. These receptors all stem from a human donor with acute or convalescent COVID-19. The donor label of this sample is uncertain. CDR3s include the opening cysteine and the closing phenylalanine or tryptophan. A D gene is named only where the DNA matches it firmly. For some rows the clone size is stated as once, few or many, or as a class when expanded; others skip it.

d_call j_call v_call clone_size cdr3_nt cdr3_aa
TRBD1 TRBJ1-5 TRBV19 NA TGTGCCAGTAGGGGACAGGGGTCTCAGCCCCAGCATTTT CASRGQGSQPQHF
TRBD1 TRBJ1-6 TRBV5-5 few TGTGCCAGCAGCTTGGCCGGGACAGTAAATTCACCCCTCCACTTT CASSLAGTVNSPLHF
TRBD1 TRBJ1-2 TRBV11-2 NA TGTGCCAGCAGCTCGCAAACAGGGGCGCATGGCTACACCTTC CASSSQTGAHGYTF
NA TRBJ1-5 TRBV6-2/TRBV6-3 NA TGTGCCAGCAGTGAGAGGGCCAGAGCAAATCAGCCCCAGCATTTT CASSERARANQPQHF
NA TRBJ1-5 TRBV4-1 NA TGCGCCAGCAGCCAAGATTGGAGGGCGGGCAATCAGCCCCAGCATTTT CASSQDWRAGNQPQHF
NA TRBJ2-3 TRBV11-2 NA TGTGCCAGCAGCCAAAACACAGATACGCAGTATTTT CASSQNTDTQYF
NA TRBJ2-2 TRBV5-1 once TGCGCCAGCAGCTTGAGTCAGGTGGGGGAGCTGTTTTTT CASSLSQVGELFF
TRBD2 TRBJ2-3 TRBV6-1 NA TGTGCCAGCAGTGAGAGCGGGGAAATAGATACGCAGTATTTT CASSESGEIDTQYF
NA TRBJ1-2 TRBV30 NA TGTGCCTGGAGTGTACTACCCGTATCCTTTAGCTATGGCTACACCTTC CAWSVLPVSFSYGYTF
NA TRBJ1-2 TRBV6-4 NA TGTGCCAGCAGTGACTCGAACAGGGCTGGCTACACCTTC CASSDSNRAGYTF
NA TRBJ1-2 TRBV10-3 NA TGTGCCATCAGTTCGACAGGCTATGGCTACACCTTC CAISSTGYGYTF
NA TRBJ1-2 TRBV6-5 NA TGTGCCAGCAGTTACACGACAGGCAGTGGGGGCTACACCTTC CASSYTTGSGGYTF
NA TRBJ2-5 TRBV29-1 NA TGCAGCGTTGTGTACAGGCAAGAGACCCAGTACTTC CSVVYRQETQYF
TRBD1 TRBJ2-1 TRBV7-2 NA TGTGCCAGCAGCTTAGAGTCTACAGGGGGCGCCCGGGAGCAGTTCTTC CASSLESTGGAREQFF
NA TRBJ2-1 TRBV4-2 NA TGTGCCAGCAGCCAAGGTTTCGGCAGGCTGAGCTCCTACAATGAGCAGTTCTTC CASSQGFGRLSSYNEQFF
NA TRBJ2-7 TRBV7-6 NA TGTGCCAGCAGCTCAGCCCCTCCACGGGACGGGAGCTCCTACGAGCAGTACTTC CASSSAPPRDGSSYEQYF
NA TRBJ1-2 TRBV29-1 NA TGCAGCGTAGCCGGACATATGAACTATGGCTACACCTTC CSVAGHMNYGYTF
NA TRBJ1-1 TRBV7-6 NA TGTGCCAGCAGCTTAGGTTCTACCATGAACACTGAAGCTTTCTTT CASSLGSTMNTEAFF
TRBD1 TRBJ2-1 TRBV18 NA TGTGCCAGCTCACGCAAGACAGGGTACAATGAGCAGTTCTTC CASSRKTGYNEQFF
TRBD1 TRBJ1-6 TRBV2 NA TGTGCCAGCAACCAAGGGACAGCAAGCTCCTATAATTCACCCCTCCACTTT CASNQGTASSYNSPLHF
TRBD1 TRBJ2-7 TRBV5-5 NA TGTGCCAGCAGCTTTCCAGGGGGTGCCGACGAGCAGTACTTC CASSFPGGADEQYF
TRBD1 TRBJ1-2 TRBV7-2 few TGTGCCAGCAGCTACGACAGGGGTAACTATGGCTACACCTTC CASSYDRGNYGYTF
NA TRBJ2-7 TRBV6-1 NA TGTGCCAGCAGTGAAGCGGGACTTGTTCTCTACGAGCAGTACTTC CASSEAGLVLYEQYF
NA TRBJ2-7 TRBV6-5 NA TGTGCCAGCAGTTACTCTGACAGGTTTGTGAGCGAGCAGTACTTC CASSYSDRFVSEQYF
TRBD1 TRBJ1-2 TRBV6-2/TRBV6-3 NA TGTGCCAGCAGTGACGGACAGGGCGCCGTGAAAGGCTACACCTTC CASSDGQGAVKGYTF
TRBD1 TRBJ1-1 TRBV30 NA TGTGCCTGGAGTAGGGGGACAGGGAACACTGAAGCTTTCTTT CAWSRGTGNTEAFF
NA TRBJ1-5 TRBV18 NA TGTGCCAGCTCACCAGGGCCACGCGGGAATCAGCCCCAGCATTTT CASSPGPRGNQPQHF
NA TRBJ2-7 TRBV5-4 NA TGTGCCAGCAGCTTGGCTGGCAGTGGAGTCTACGAGCAGTACTTC CASSLAGSGVYEQYF
NA TRBJ2-5 TRBV6-6 NA TGTGCCAGTGGGGTCCAGGGGACGTGGCAGTACTTC CASGVQGTWQYF
TRBD1 TRBJ2-1 TRBV6-5 NA TGTGCCAGCAGTTGGGACAGGGGATTATATGAGCAGTTCTTC CASSWDRGLYEQFF
TRBD1 TRBJ2-7 TRBV6-6 NA TGTGCCAGCAGTTACCGGCAGGGGGCGCGGTACGAGCAGTACTTC CASSYRQGARYEQYF
NA TRBJ1-1 TRBV3-1/TRBV3-2 NA TGTGCCAGCAGCCAGGGGGGGGGAGGAGCTTTCTTT CASSQGGGGAFF
TRBD1 TRBJ2-7 TRBV10-2 NA TGCGCCAGCGTCGGGGACAGGGGAACCTACGAGCAGTACTTC CASVGDRGTYEQYF
TRBD1 TRBJ1-2 TRBV5-1 NA TGCGCCAGCAGCGGTACCGGGACAGGGGGCGCTGGCTATGGCTACACCTTC CASSGTGTGGAGYGYTF
NA TRBJ1-2 TRBV29-1 many TGCAGCGTCACGGGGTCCGCGGAAGGTTATGGCTACACCTTC CSVTGSAEGYGYTF
NA TRBJ1-6 TRBV5-1 NA TGCGCCAGCAGCTTGGTTGCAGGGCCGGAGTCACCCCTCCACTTT CASSLVAGPESPLHF
NA TRBJ2-7 TRBV11-2 NA TGTGCCAGCAGCTTAGGGGCGGGGGAGCAGTACTTC CASSLGAGEQYF
NA TRBJ1-2 TRBV28 once TGTGCCAGCAGACGACAGGCCGTTGGCTATGGCTACACCTTC CASRRQAVGYGYTF
TRBD1 TRBJ1-2 TRBV6-5 NA TGTGCCAGCAGTTTACAGGGGGGGGACCTTGGATATGGCTACACCTTC CASSLQGGDLGYGYTF
NA TRBJ2-7 TRBV7-9 once TGTGCCAGCAGCGTATCCTACGAGCAGTACTTC CASSVSYEQYF
NA TRBJ2-7 TRBV28 NA TGTGCCAGCAGTTTTCTAGGCGCCTACGAGCAGTACTTC CASSFLGAYEQYF
NA TRBJ2-1 TRBV4-1 NA TGCGCCAGCAGCCAAGAGTGGCCAGGGTCTCCTGTGGATGAGCAGTTCTTC CASSQEWPGSPVDEQFF
NA TRBJ2-1 TRBV13 NA TGTGCCAGCAGCTTAGGAACTCTACGCTACAATGAGCAGTTCTTC CASSLGTLRYNEQFF
NA TRBJ2-1 TRBV4-1 NA TGCGCCAGCAGCGATGACGGGGTCTCCTACAATGAGCAGTTCTTC CASSDDGVSYNEQFF
NA TRBJ1-1 TRBV5-1 NA TGCGCCAGCAGGAGGACACGGACGATGAACACTGAAGCTTTCTTT CASRRTRTMNTEAFF
TRBD1 TRBJ1-2 TRBV4-1 NA TGCGCCAGCAGCCAATTTGGACAGGGAGAGAGTGGCTACACCTTC CASSQFGQGESGYTF
TRBD1 TRBJ1-1 TRBV19 many TGTGCCAGGGGCAGGGGGATGAACACTGAAGCTTTCTTT CARGRGMNTEAFF
NA TRBJ2-5 TRBV6-5 NA TGTGCCAGCAGCGCACAGTGGGCCCAAGAGACCCAGTACTTC CASSAQWAQETQYF
NA TRBJ1-4 TRBV6-1 NA TGTGCCAGCAGTGGTCGGACAGACTTTGCAACTAATGAAAAACTGTTTTTT CASSGRTDFATNEKLFF
NA TRBJ2-7 TRBV18 NA TGTGCCAGCTCCCCGGAGCAGGGTGGCTACGAGCAGTACTTC CASSPEQGGYEQYF
NA TRBJ1-5 TRBV5-6 NA TGTGCCAGCAGCCGTTTCGGAGGTCCCAATCAGCCCCAGCATTTT CASSRFGGPNQPQHF
NA TRBJ1-5 TRBV3-1/TRBV3-2 NA TGTGCCAGCAGCCAGTACGGGGGGTCGGGCAATCAGCCCCAGCATTTT CASSQYGGSGNQPQHF
TRBD1 TRBJ1-3 TRBV10-2 NA TGCGCCAGCAGTGATGGGACAGGGGGAGGAAACACCATATATTTT CASSDGTGGGNTIYF
TRBD2 TRBJ2-3 TRBV9 NA TGTGCCAGCAGTAGAGCGGGGGGCACAGATACGCAGTATTTT CASSRAGGTDTQYF
NA TRBJ1-5 TRBV6-6 few TGTGCCAGCAGTTACTCGAGCGGGCATCAGCCCCAGCATTTT CASSYSSGHQPQHF
NA TRBJ1-3 TRBV28 NA TGTGCCAGCAGTTTCCGTTCCTCTGGAAACACCATATATTTT CASSFRSSGNTIYF
NA TRBJ1-5 TRBV19 NA TGTGCCAGTAGTATCCGTGCAGTAGGGGGCAATCAGCCCCAGCATTTT CASSIRAVGGNQPQHF
TRBD1 TRBJ1-5 TRBV28 NA TGTGCCAGCAGTTCCCCCGGCAGGGGGCGCGGCAATCAGCCCCAGCATTTT CASSSPGRGRGNQPQHF
NA TRBJ1-1 TRBV6-5 once TGTGCCAGCAGTCCACAGGGTTCCCGGAACACTGAAGCTTTCTTT CASSPQGSRNTEAFF
TRBD1 TRBJ2-2 TRBV5-1 NA TGCGCCAGCAGCTTGGGACAGGGGTCAATCGGGGAGCTGTTTTTT CASSLGQGSIGELFF